This entry describes one T cell receptor (beta chain). TCRdb re-derived calls from the PCR reads in MiXCR, one entry per CDR3 protein. This sample has 9,000 to 13,000 distinct CDR3 sequences; around 58% occur once, and the top ten carry 30% to 35%. This entry comes from a study of tumor-infiltrating lymphocytes in oesophageal squamous cell carcinoma. From germline, CDR1 is DFQATT and CDR2 SNEGSKA (reference sequence). The CDR3 contains 14 residues. V lost 3 bases to trimming and J lost 0 bases; unmatched junction nucleotides: 5. The sequence was collected from a male donor with esophageal squamous cell carcinoma. What was sequenced was esophageal tumor tissue. The genes are TRBV20-1 and TRBJ2-7; 7 bases match TRBD2. CDR3 protein: CSARIREDSYEQYF. CDR3 coding DNA: TGCAGTGCTAGGATCCGGGAGGACTCCTACGAGCAGTACTTC.